Detailed here is one T cell receptor (beta chain). The data originate from a study of control samples from healthy donors and cancer patients. CDR1 and CDR2 from the germline V gene are LGHNT and FRNRAP. CDR3 length: 20 amino acids. V lost 4 bases, J lost 3 bases, and 14 bases stayed unmatched. Some clones are missing from TCRdb's copy, which holds only in-frame ones; the method was immunoSEQ multiplex PCR. The sample shows 120,000 or so clones, roughly 90% of them seen only once. This TCR was recovered from a man aged 18 to 30 in good health. V usage is TRBV12-5 and J usage is TRBJ2-1, with TRBD2 matching 14 bases. Specimen: blood. CDR3 residues: CASGSSRVTSGRVDYNEQFF. The CDR3 nucleotides are TGTGCTAGTGGTTCCAGCCGTGTGACTAGCGGGAGGGTCGACTACAATGAGCAGTTCTTC.